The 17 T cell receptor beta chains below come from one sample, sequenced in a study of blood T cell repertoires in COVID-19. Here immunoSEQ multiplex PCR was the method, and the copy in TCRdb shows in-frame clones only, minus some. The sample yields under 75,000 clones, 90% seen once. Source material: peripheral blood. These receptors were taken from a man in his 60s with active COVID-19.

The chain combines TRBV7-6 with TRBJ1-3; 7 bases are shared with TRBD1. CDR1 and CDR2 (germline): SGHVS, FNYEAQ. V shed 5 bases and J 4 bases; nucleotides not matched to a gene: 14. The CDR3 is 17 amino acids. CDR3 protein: CASSAEGRDRSGNTIYF. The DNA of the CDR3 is TGTGCCAGCAGCGCAGAGGGCCGGGACAGATCCGGAAACACCATATATTTT. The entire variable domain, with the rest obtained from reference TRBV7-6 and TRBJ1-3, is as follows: GAGVSQSPRYKVTKRGQDVALRCDPISGHVSLYWYRQALGQGPEFLTYFNYEAQQDKSGLPNDRFSAERPEGSISTLTIQRTEQRDSAMYRCASSAEGRDRSGNTIYFGEGSWLTVV.

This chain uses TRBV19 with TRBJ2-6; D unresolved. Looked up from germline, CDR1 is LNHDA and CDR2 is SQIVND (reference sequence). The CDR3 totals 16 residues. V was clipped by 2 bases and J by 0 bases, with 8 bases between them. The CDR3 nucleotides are TGTGCCAGTAGTATATGGGCCACCTCTGGGGCCAACGTCCTGACTTTC. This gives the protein CASSIWATSGANVLTF.

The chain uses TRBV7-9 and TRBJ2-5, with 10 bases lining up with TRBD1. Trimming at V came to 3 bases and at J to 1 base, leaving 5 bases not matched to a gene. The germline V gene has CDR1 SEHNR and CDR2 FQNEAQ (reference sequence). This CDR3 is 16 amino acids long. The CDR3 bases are TGTGCCAGCAGCTTTGGGGACAGGGGCCTCCAAGAGACCCAGTACTTC. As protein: CASSFGDRGLQETQYF.

CDR3 in amino acids: CASSSGLQGPYEQYF. In DNA, the CDR3 is TGTGCCAGCAGCTCGGGTCTTCAGGGTCCCTACGAGCAGTACTTC. The chain is built from TRBV11-2 and TRBJ2-7; maybe TRBD1 (5 bases). CDR1 and CDR2 from the germline V gene are SGHAT and FQNNGV. CDR3 length equals 15 residues. The germline V and J ends were trimmed by 4 bases and 2 bases, with 15 bases remaining between them.

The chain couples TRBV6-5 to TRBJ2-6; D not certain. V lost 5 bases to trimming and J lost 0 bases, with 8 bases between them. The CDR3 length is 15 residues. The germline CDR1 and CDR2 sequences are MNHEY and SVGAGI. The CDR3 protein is CASSPTGSGANVLTF. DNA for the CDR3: TGTGCCAGCAGTCCGACTGGCTCTGGGGCCAACGTCCTGACTTTC.

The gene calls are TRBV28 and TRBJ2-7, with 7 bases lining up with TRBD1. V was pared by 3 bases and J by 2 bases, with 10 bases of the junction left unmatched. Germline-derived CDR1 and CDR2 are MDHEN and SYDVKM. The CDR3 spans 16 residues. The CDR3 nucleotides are TGTGCCAGCAGTTTCGTGACAGGGCCAGGGGCCTACGAGCAGTACTTC. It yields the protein CASSFVTGPGAYEQYF.

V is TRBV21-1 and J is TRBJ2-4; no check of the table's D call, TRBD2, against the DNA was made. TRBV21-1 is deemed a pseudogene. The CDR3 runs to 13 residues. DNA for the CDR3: TGTGCCAGCAGCCTAAAGCGGGCAGGCATTCAGTACTTC. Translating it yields CASSLKRAGIQYF.

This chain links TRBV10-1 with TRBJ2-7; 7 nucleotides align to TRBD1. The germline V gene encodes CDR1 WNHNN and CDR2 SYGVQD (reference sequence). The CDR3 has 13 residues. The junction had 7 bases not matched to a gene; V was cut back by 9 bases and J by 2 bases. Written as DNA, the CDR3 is TGCGCCAGAATACCGGGACAGCCCTACGAGCAGTACTTC. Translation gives CARIPGQPYEQYF.

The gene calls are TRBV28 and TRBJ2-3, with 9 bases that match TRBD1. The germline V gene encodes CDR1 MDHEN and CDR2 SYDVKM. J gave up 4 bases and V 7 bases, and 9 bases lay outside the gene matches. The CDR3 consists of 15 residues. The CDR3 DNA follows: TGTGCCAGCACTGGGACAGGGATAATTGCAGATACGCAGTATTTT. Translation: CASTGTGIIADTQYF.

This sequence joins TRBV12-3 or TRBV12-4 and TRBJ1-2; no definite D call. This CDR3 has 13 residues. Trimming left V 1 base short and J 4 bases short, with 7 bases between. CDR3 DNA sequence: TGTGCCAGCAGTTTAGTTCTCAGCTATGGCTACACCTTC. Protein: CASSLVLSYGYTF.

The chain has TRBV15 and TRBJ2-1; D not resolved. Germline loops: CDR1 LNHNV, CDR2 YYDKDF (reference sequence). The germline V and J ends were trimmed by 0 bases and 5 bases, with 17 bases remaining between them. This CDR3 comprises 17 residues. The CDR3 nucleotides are TGTGCCACCAGCAGAGATGGCAGCGCCTCAATCAACAATGAGCAGTTCTTC. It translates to CATSRDGSASINNEQFF.

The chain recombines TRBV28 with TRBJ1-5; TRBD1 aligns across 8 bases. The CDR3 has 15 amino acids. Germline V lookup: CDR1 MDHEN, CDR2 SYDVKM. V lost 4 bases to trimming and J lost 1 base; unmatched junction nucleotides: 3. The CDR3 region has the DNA TGTGCCAGCAGTTCCAGGGGGCGAAGCAATCAGCCCCAGCATTTT. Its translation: CASSSRGRSNQPQHF.

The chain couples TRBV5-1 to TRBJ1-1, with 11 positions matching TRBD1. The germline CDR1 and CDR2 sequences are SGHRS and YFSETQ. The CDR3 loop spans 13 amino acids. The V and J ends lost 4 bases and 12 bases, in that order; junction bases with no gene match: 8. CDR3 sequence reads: CASSPADRGLSFF. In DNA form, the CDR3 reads TGCGCCAGCAGCCCAGCGGACAGGGGGCTGTCTTTCTTT.

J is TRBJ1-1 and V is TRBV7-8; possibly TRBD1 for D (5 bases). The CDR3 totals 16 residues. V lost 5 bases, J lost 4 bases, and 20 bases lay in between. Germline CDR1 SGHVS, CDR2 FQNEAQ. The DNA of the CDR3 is TGTGCCAGCAGCGCCCCGGGGGGGGTCTTCGGCACTGAAGCTTTCTTT. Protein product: CASSAPGGVFGTEAFF.

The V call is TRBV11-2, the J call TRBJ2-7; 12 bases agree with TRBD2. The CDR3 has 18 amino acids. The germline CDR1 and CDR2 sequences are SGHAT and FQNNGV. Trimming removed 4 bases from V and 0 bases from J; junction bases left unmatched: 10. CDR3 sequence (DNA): TGTGCCAGCAGCTGGGGACTAGCGGGCAGCCCTCTCTCCTACGAGCAGTACTTC. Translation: CASSWGLAGSPLSYEQYF.

The CDR3 reads CAIRGTSGSHYNEQFF. The DNA for the CDR3 is TGTGCCATCAGAGGGACTAGCGGGAGCCACTACAATGAGCAGTTCTTC. The chain links TRBV10-3 to TRBJ2-1; TRBD2 matches 14 bases. This CDR3 region has 16 residues. Trimming removed 6 bases from V and 3 bases from J; junction bases left unmatched: 4. In germline, CDR1 is ENHRY, CDR2 SYGVKD.

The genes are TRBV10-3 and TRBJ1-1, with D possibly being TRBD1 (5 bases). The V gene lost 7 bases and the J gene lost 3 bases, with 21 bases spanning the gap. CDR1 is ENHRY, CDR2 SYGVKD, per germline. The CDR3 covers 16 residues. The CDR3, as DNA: TGTGCCATCACCCCGTCCAGGGAACTTCAGGACACTGAAGCTTTCTTT. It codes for CAITPSRELQDTEAFF.